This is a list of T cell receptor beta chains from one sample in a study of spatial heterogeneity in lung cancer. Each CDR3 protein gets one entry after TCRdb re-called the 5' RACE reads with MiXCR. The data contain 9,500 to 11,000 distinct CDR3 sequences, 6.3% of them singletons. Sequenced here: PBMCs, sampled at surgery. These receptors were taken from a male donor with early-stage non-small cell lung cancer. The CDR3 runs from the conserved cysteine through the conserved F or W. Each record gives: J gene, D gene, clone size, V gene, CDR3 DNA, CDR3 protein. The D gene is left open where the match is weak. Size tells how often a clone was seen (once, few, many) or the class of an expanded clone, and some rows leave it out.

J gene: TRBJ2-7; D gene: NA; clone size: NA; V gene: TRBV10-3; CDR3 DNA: TGTGCCGTAAGACGGGACGCGGCCTACGAGCAGTACTTC; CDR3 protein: CAVRRDAAYEQYF
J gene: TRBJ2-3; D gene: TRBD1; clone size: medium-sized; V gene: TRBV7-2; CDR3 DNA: TGTGCCAGCAGTTCCACGACAGGGGCTGGGACAGATACGCAGTATTTT; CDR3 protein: CASSSTTGAGTDTQYF
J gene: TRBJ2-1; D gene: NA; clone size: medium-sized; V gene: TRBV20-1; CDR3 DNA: TGCAGTGCGACCGGGACTCACCACTACAATGAGCAGTTCTTC; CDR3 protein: CSATGTHHYNEQFF
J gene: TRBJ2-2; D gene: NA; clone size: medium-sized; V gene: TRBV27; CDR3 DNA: TGTGCCAGCAGTTTTGACACCGGGGAGCTGTTTTTT; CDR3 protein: CASSFDTGELFF
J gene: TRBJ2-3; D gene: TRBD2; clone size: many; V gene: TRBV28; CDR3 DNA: TGTGCCAGCAGTTTAGGGCTAGCGGGAAGCACAGATACGCAGTATTTT; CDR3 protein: CASSLGLAGSTDTQYF
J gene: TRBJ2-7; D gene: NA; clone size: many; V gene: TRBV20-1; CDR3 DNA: TGCAGTGCTAGAGATATTCCGGGGGAGCAGTACTTC; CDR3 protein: CSARDIPGEQYF
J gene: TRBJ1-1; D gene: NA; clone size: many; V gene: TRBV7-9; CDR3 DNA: TGTGCCAGCAGCGGCCCCGACACTGAAGCTTTCTTT; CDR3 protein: CASSGPDTEAFF
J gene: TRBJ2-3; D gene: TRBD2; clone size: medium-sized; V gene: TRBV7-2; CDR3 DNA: TGTGCCAGCAGAAGCGGGGGGGCCATAGATACGCAGTATTTT; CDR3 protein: CASRSGGAIDTQYF
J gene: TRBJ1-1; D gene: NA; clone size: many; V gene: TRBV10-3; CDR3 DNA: TGTGCCACTTCACAGGGAGACACTGAAGCTTTCTTT; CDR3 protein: CATSQGDTEAFF
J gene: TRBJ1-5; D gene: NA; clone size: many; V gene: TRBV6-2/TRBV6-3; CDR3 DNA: TGTGCCAGCAGTTTGGGGATTAGCAATCAGCCCCAGCATTTT; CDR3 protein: CASSLGISNQPQHF